Below are 2 T cell receptor beta chains sequenced from a single sample in a study of glioma-infiltrating T cells. Using RNA template, CDR3s of TCR alpha and beta were amplified with iRepertoire arm-PCR. Each CDR3 protein is one row after TCRdb ran MiXCR on the multiplex PCR reads. Among about 180,000 distinct CDR3 sequences listed, 43% were seen once. Material for sequencing was glioma tissue, nonneoplastic brain tissue, or PBMCs (not recorded which). These receptors were collected from a human donor with low-grade glioma or glioblastoma, undergoing nonglioma brain surgery, or in good health (not recorded which).

Details on this clonotype: This may stem from a read error, because a much larger clone lies one nucleotide away. The chain uses TRBV2 and TRBJ1-1; D is perhaps TRBD1 (6 bases). V lost 8 bases, J lost 3 bases, and 13 bases lay in between. This CDR3 is 13 amino acids long. CDR1 and CDR2 (germline): SNHLY, FYNNEI. CDR3 sequence reads: CASLANRDTEAFF. Written as DNA, the CDR3 is TGTGCCAGCCTTGCAAACAGGGACACTGAAGCTTTCTTT.

Notes on this clonotype: This may stem from a read error, because a much larger clone lies one nucleotide away. A read error is likely, as this CDR3 ends without the conserved phenylalanine or tryptophan. J is TRBJ2-5 and V is TRBV7-9, with D perhaps TRBD2 (6 bases). This CDR3 spans 13 amino acids. Germline CDR1 and CDR2: SEHNR and FQNEAQ (reference sequence). Deletions cut 5 bases from V and 5 bases from J, with 12 bases between. This CDR3 reads CASSPGTAETQYL. DNA of the CDR3: TGTGCCAGCAGCCCTGGGACTGCGGAGACCCAGTACCTC.